These T cell receptor beta chains were read from a single sample in a study of blood T cells in healthy people across ages. A single record per CDR3 protein comes from TCRdb applying MiXCR to the 5' RACE reads. Of roughly 2 million distinct CDR3 sequences listed, roughly 52% are singletons. The sequenced material came from blood. These receptors were collected from a woman in her forties in good health. CDR3s include the opening cysteine and the closing phenylalanine or tryptophan. The D gene is left open where the match is weak. Size values are once, few and many counts, or a class for expanded clones, and some rows have none.

len	abundance	v_gene	j_gene	d_gene	CDR3nt	CDR3aa
14	.	TRBV5-5	TRBJ2-5	.	TGTGCCAGCAGCTTGGTTGGGGCATTAGAGACCCAGTACTTC	CASSLVGALETQYF
14	.	TRBV9	TRBJ1-1	.	TGTGCCAGCAGCGTAGTGAGTCGGAACACTGAAGCTTTCTTT	CASSVVSRNTEAFF
12	.	TRBV20-1	TRBJ2-3	TRBD2	TGCAGTGCTAGAGTAGGGGCGGGGGCGCAGTATTTT	CSARVGAGAQYF
14	.	TRBV3-1	TRBJ1-1	.	TGTGCCAGCAGCCAGACCACAGGGAGAACTGAAGCTTTCTTT	CASSQTTGRTEAFF
15	.	TRBV14	TRBJ1-2	TRBD1	TGTGCCAGCAGCCCGAACAGGGGCTCCTTCTATGGCTACACCTTC	CASSPNRGSFYGYTF
14	.	TRBV7-2	TRBJ2-3	.	TGTGCCAGCAGCTTAACAATGGGTGGAGATACGCAGTATTTT	CASSLTMGGDTQYF
16	few	TRBV12-3/TRBV12-4	TRBJ2-3	.	TGTGCCAGCAGTTTACGAAGCGGCCATTCCCCAGATACGCAGTATTTT	CASSLRSGHSPDTQYF
16	many	TRBV29-1	TRBJ2-7	.	TGCAGCGCTCGAGGGAGTCGGCAGGGTCTTGGCTACGAGCAGTACTTC	CSARGSRQGLGYEQYF
14	.	TRBV7-9	TRBJ2-1	.	TGTGCCAGCAGCTTCGAGACTGGGGGGAATGAGCAGTTCTTC	CASSFETGGNEQFF
14	few	TRBV5-6	TRBJ2-5	.	TGTGCCAGCAGCTTGACCCTAGTAGAAAAGACCCAGTACTTC	CASSLTLVEKTQYF
14	.	TRBV7-2	TRBJ2-5	TRBD2	TGTGCCAGCAGCTTACGGGGAGGGGTGAAGACCCAGTACTTC	CASSLRGGVKTQYF
15	.	TRBV4-1	TRBJ1-6	.	TGCGCCAGCAGCCAAGAGGGCAGCGCCAATTCACCCCTCCACTTT	CASSQEGSANSPLHF
17	once	TRBV20-1	TRBJ1-2	TRBD1	TGCAGTGCTAGAGAGGTGGGCCCGGACAGGAACCTATGTGGCTACACCTTC	CSAREVGPDRNLCGYTF
18	once	TRBV5-1	TRBJ2-5	.	TGCGCCAGCAGCTTGGCCTTGATAGGGGCGGTAGAACAAGAGACCCAGTACTTC	CASSLALIGAVEQETQYF
15	few	TRBV7-2	TRBJ2-5	TRBD1	TGTGCCAGCAGCCTACAGGGGGCGACCCAAGAGACCCAGTACTTC	CASSLQGATQETQYF
16	.	TRBV12-3/TRBV12-4	TRBJ1-6	TRBD1	TGTGCCAGCAGTTTATGGCAGGGGGTTGCGAATTCACCCCTCCACTTT	CASSLWQGVANSPLHF
10	.	TRBV29-1	TRBJ1-2	.	TGCAGCGTTCAACAGGGAGGCTACACCTTC	CSVQQGGYTF
13	.	TRBV20-1	TRBJ1-2	TRBD1	TGCAGTGCTAGAGATACGACAGGGGCTGGCTACACCTTC	CSARDTTGAGYTF
14	.	TRBV5-1	TRBJ2-7	.	TGCGCCAGCAGCTTGGCGGCCAGGGTGGATGAGCAGTACTTC	CASSLAARVDEQYF
15	.	TRBV12-3/TRBV12-4	TRBJ1-4	.	TGTGCCAGCAGTCGGATAGGGGCGAGGCATGAAAAACTGTTTTTT	CASSRIGARHEKLFF
15	.	TRBV6-2/TRBV6-3	TRBJ2-1	TRBD2	TGTGCCAGCAGAGCCGGGACTAGCCTGGTGAATGAGCAGTTCTTC	CASRAGTSLVNEQFF
16	few	TRBV5-1	TRBJ1-2	TRBD1	TGCGCCAGCAGCTTGACCATACAGGGGGCGAACTATGGCTACACCTTC	CASSLTIQGANYGYTF
15	.	TRBV6-5	TRBJ2-3	TRBD2	TGTGCCAGCAGGCAAAGCGGGGGCACCACAGATACGCAGTATTTT	CASRQSGGTTDTQYF
15	few	TRBV4-1	TRBJ1-1	.	TGCGCCAGCAGCCAAGACGGAGGAGGGAACACTGAAGCTTTCTTT	CASSQDGGGNTEAFF
14	.	TRBV27	TRBJ1-1	.	TGTGCCAGCAGTCCCAGCGTCATGAACACTGAAGCTTTCTTT	CASSPSVMNTEAFF